The next 12 T cell receptor beta chains were all read from a single sample in a study of type 1 regulatory T cells. TCRdb re-derived calls from the reads in MiXCR, one entry per CDR3 protein. The sample shows 80,000 to 100,000 distinct CDR3 sequences, less than 40% of them seen only once. Sequenced input: CD4+ T cells, either the whole sample or a sorted fraction (not recorded which). These receptors originate from a human donor in good health.

A few counts support this clonotype. The chain uses TRBV20-1 and TRBJ2-7; D gene uncertain. The V end lost 3 bases, the J end lost 1 base, and 7 bases lay between the germline ends. This CDR3 region has 12 residues. Germline V CDR1 and CDR2: DFQATT, SNEGSKA (reference sequence). The CDR3, as DNA: TGCAGTGCTAGGAAAGTATCCTACGAGCAGTACTTC. As protein: CSARKVSYEQYF.

In this sample, this clonotype turned up a few times. The rearrangement joins TRBV15 to TRBJ1-1; 7 bases align to TRBD1. Germline values: CDR1 LNHNV, CDR2 YYDKDF (reference sequence). This CDR3 is built from 16 residues. The ends lost 5 bases at V and 3 bases at J; junction bases unmatched: 12. The CDR3 spells CATSQKGGPVDTEAFF. The CDR3 nucleotides read TGTGCCACCAGCCAGAAAGGGGGCCCTGTGGACACTGAAGCTTTCTTT.

This clonotype has only a few counts. This chain connects TRBV3-1 to TRBJ2-5; TRBD2 agrees at 11 bases. The V gene's germline CDR1 is LGHDT and CDR2 YNNKEL (reference sequence). This CDR3 is 15 amino acids long. Trimming took 6 bases from V and 5 from J; bases not matched to a gene: 8. The chain's CDR3 is CASRTVTSGKETQYF. The CDR3 nucleotides read TGTGCCAGCAGGACCGTGACTAGCGGGAAGGAGACCCAGTACTTC.

This clonotype was counted a few times. The chain joins TRBV20-1 to TRBJ2-7; 10 bases match TRBD1. This CDR3 is built from 14 residues. CDR1 DFQATT and CDR2 SNEGSKA come from the germline V gene (reference sequence). Trimming removed 1 base from V and 6 bases from J; junction bases left unmatched: 6. CDR3 in DNA: TGCAGTGCTAGAGCCGACAGGGGGCTTCCCGAGCAGTACTTC. It encodes CSARADRGLPEQYF.

This chain links TRBV2 with TRBJ2-5; 12 positions match TRBD1. This CDR3 spans 14 amino acids. Germline trimming cut 6 bases from V and 5 bases from J; bases unmatched to any gene: 4. The germline gives CDR1 SNHLY, CDR2 FYNNEI. In DNA, the CDR3 is TGTGCCAGCAGCCGGGACAGGGGGCAGGAGACCCAGTACTTC. Its protein product is CASSRDRGQETQYF.

This clonotype was found a few times. The rearrangement joins TRBV6-1 to TRBJ1-1; possible D gene TRBD1, 6 bases. Germline V gene sequence: CDR1 MNHNS, CDR2 SASEGT. V lost 1 base to trimming and J lost 4 bases, with 10 bases between them. The CDR3 length is 14 residues. CDR3 sequence reads: CASSEEGVITEAFF. CDR3 DNA: TGTGCCAGCAGTGAAGAGGGGGTGATCACTGAAGCTTTCTTT.

The genes are TRBV28 and TRBJ1-2; 9 positions match TRBD1. CDR1 and CDR2 from the germline V gene are MDHEN and SYDVKM. The CDR3 loop spans 13 amino acids. V gave up 8 bases and J gave up 8 bases; unmatched junction bases: 9. The CDR3 here is CASGHRGQEGYTF. In nucleotides, the CDR3 is TGTGCCAGCGGACACAGGGGGCAGGAAGGCTACACCTTC.

This chain links TRBV9 with TRBJ2-3; 9 bases align to TRBD2. V dropped 3 bases and J dropped 2; count of bases not matched to a gene: 7. From germline, CDR1 is SGDLS and CDR2 YYNGEE. The CDR3 contains 16 residues. The CDR3 here is CASSEGVAGVTDTQYF. In DNA form, the CDR3 reads TGTGCCAGCAGCGAGGGGGTAGCGGGGGTCACAGATACGCAGTATTTT.

V is TRBV15 and J is TRBJ1-5; 7 bases agree with TRBD1. Losses at the gene ends were 1 base for V and 3 bases for J; bases not matched to a gene: 3. Germline lookup yields CDR1 LNHNV and CDR2 YYDKDF (reference sequence). There are 15 residues in the CDR3. For the CDR3, the DNA is TGTGCCACCAGCAGAGGGGACAGCGACAATCAGCCCCAGCATTTT. Translated, it gives CATSRGDSDNQPQHF.

This clonotype was found a few times. The chain joins TRBV6-2 or TRBV6-3 to TRBJ1-5; 9 bases match TRBD1. The junction had 5 bases not matched to a gene; V was cut back by 6 bases and J by 5 bases. Germline lookup yields CDR1 MNHEY and CDR2 SVGEGT. CDR3 length equals 14 residues. The CDR3 nucleotides are TGTGCCAGCAGACCGACAGGGGGACATCAGCCCCAGCATTTT. This sequence encodes CASRPTGGHQPQHF.

This clonotype has more than one count but fewer than ten. This chain links TRBV20-1 with TRBJ2-1, with TRBD2 matching 14 bases. CDR1 is DFQATT, CDR2 SNEGSKA, per germline (reference sequence). The CDR3 length is 21 residues. J gave up 3 bases and V 0 bases, and 16 bases lay outside the gene matches. The CDR3 spells CSARDRGGLAGDRKYYNEQFF. The CDR3 DNA is TGCAGTGCTAGAGATCGGGGGGGACTAGCGGGAGACAGGAAATACTACAATGAGCAGTTCTTC.

This clonotype came up a few times. The V and J genes are TRBV30 and TRBJ1-1, with D unclear. The V gene lost 0 bases and the J gene lost 9 bases, with 8 bases spanning the gap. The germline V gene encodes CDR1 GTSNPN and CDR2 SVGIG (reference sequence). The CDR3 covers 11 residues. The CDR3 DNA reads TGTGCCTGGAGTGTCGGAGGGAAAGCTTTCTTT. It specifies CAWSVGGKAFF.